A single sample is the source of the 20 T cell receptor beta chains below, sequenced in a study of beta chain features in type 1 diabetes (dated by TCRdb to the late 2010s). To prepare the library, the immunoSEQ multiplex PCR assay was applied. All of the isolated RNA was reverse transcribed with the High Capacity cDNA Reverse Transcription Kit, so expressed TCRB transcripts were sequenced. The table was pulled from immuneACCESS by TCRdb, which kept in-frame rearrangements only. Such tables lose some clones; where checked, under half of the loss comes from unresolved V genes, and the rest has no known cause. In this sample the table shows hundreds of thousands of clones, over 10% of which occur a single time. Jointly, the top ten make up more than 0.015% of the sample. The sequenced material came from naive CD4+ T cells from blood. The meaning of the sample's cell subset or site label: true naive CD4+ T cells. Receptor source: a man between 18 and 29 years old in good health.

The CDR3 DNA sequence: TGTGCCAGCAGCTTGGCCACGGCTAGCCCCACAGATACGCAGTATTTT. It yields the protein CASSLATASPTDTQYF. The chain is built from TRBV5-4 and TRBJ2-3; tentative D call: TRBD2 (5 bases). The CDR3 is 16 residues long. V lost 0 bases and J 2 bases, leaving 13 bases between the germline ends. Germline V lookup: CDR1 SGHNT, CDR2 YYREEE (reference sequence).

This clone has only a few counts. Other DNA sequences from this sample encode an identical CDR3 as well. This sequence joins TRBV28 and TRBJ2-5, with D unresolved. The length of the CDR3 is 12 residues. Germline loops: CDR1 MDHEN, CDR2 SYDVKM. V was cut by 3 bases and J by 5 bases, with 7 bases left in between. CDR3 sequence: CASSFSRETQYF. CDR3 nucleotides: TGTGCCAGCAGTTTTTCCCGGGAGACCCAGTACTTC.

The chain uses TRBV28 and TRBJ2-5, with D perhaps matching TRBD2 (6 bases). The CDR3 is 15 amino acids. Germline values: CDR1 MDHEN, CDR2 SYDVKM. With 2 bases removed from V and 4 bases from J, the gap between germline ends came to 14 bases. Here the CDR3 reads CASSLNGVRGETQYF. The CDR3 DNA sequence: TGTGCCAGCAGTTTAAACGGCGTGCGGGGAGAGACCCAGTACTTC.

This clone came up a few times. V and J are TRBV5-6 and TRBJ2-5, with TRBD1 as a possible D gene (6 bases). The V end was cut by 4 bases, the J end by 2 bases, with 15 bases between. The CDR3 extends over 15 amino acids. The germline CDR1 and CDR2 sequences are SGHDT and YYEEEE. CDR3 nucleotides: TGTGCCAGCAGCAAAAGGGGGTTTCGGCAAGAGACCCAGTACTTC. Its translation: CASSKRGFRQETQYF. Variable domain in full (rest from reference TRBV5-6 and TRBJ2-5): DAGVTQSPTHLIKTRGQQVTLRCSPKSGHDTVSWYQQALGQGPQFIFQYYEEEERQRGNFPDRFSGHQFPNYSSELNVNALLLGDSALYLCASSKRGFRQETQYFGPGTRLLVL.

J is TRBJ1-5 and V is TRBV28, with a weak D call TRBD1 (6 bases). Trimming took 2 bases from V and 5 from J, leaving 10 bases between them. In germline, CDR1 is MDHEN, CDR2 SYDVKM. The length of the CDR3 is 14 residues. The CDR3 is CASSLIQGYQPQHF. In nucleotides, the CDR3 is TGTGCCAGCAGTTTAATACAGGGCTATCAGCCCCAGCATTTT.

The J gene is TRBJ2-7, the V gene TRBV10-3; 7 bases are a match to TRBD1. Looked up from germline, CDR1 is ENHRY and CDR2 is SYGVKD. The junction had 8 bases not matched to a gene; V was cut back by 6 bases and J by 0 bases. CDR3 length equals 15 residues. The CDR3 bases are TGTGCCATCAGCCCTGGACAGGTGAGCTCCTACGAGCAGTACTTC. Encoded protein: CAISPGQVSSYEQYF.

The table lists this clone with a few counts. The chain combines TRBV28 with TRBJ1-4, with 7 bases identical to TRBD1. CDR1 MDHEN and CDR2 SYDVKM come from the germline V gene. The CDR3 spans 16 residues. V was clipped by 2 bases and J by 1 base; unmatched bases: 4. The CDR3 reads CASSLAGGGTNEKLFF. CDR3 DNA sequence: TGTGCCAGCAGTTTAGCAGGGGGAGGAACTAATGAAAAACTGTTTTTT.

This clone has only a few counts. This chain's CDR3 is CAISEIGSSEAFF. CDR3 DNA sequence: TGTGCCATCAGTGAGATCGGGAGCAGTGAAGCTTTCTTT. V usage is TRBV10-3 and J usage is TRBJ1-1, with D unclear. This CDR3 has 13 amino acids. V was shortened by 2 bases and J by 7 bases, with 11 bases between the two germline ends. Looked up from germline, CDR1 is ENHRY and CDR2 is SYGVKD.

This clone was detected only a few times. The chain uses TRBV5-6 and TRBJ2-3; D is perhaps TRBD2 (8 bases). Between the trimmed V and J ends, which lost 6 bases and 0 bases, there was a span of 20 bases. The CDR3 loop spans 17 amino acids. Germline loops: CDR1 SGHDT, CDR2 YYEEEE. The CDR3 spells CASNEGASGLSTDTQYF. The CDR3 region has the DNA TGTGCCAGCAACGAGGGGGCTAGCGGGCTGAGCACAGATACGCAGTATTTT. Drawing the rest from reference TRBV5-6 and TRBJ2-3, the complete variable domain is DAGVTQSPTHLIKTRGQQVTLRCSPKSGHDTVSWYQQALGQGPQFIFQYYEEEERQRGNFPDRFSGHQFPNYSSELNVNALLLGDSALYLCASNEGASGLSTDTQYFGPGTRLTVL.

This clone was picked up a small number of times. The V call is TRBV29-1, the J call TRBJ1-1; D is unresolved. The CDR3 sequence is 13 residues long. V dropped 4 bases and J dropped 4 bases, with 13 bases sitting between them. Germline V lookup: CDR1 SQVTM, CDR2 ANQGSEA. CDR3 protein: CSVGWLSGTEAFF. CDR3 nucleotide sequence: TGCAGCGTTGGATGGTTGAGTGGCACTGAAGCTTTCTTT.

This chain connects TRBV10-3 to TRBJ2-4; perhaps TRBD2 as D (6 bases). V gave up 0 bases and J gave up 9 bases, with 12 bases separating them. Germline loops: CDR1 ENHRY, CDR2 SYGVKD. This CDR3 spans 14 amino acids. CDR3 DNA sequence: TGTGCCATCAGTGAGTCGATACTAGCAGGCATTCAGTACTTC. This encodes CAISESILAGIQYF.

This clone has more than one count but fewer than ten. The DNA for the CDR3 is TGTGCCAGCAGCAATAGAACAGGGGCCGGGAAGACCCAGTACTTC. Its protein is CASSNRTGAGKTQYF. This chain links TRBV9 with TRBJ2-5; 7 positions agree with TRBD1. Germline values: CDR1 SGDLS, CDR2 YYNGEE. The junction had 12 bases not matched to a gene; V was cut back by 4 bases and J by 6 bases. CDR3 length: 15 residues. Based on the CDR3 plus reference TRBV9 and TRBJ2-5, the full variable domain is DSGVTQTPKHLITATGQRVTLRCSPRSGDLSVYWYQQSLDQGLQFLIQYYNGEERAKGNILERFSAQQFPDLHSELNLSSLELGDSALYFCASSNRTGAGKTQYFGPGTRLLVL.

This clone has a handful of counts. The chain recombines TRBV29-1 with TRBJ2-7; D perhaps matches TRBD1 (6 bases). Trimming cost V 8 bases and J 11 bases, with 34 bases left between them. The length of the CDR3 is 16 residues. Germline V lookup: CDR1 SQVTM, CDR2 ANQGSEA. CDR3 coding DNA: TGCAGCTCATGGGACATAAAGACAAGCGTTCTGGGGCGTAAGTACTTC. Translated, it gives CSSWDIKTSVLGRKYF.

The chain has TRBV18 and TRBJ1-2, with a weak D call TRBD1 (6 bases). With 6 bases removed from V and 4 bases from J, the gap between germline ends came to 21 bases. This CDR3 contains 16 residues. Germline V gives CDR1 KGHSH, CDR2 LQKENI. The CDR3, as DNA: TGTGCCAGCTCGCCAGGGAACGAGGGGGTCGTCTATGGCTACACCTTC. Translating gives CASSPGNEGVVYGYTF.

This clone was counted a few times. The CDR3 coding sequence is TGTGCCAGCAGTGGTGACAGGAGCACTGAAGCTTTCTTT. Protein: CASSGDRSTEAFF. The chain employs TRBV25-1 and TRBJ1-1; maybe TRBD1 (6 bases). The V end lost 4 bases, the J end lost 4 bases, and 10 bases lay between the germline ends. The CDR3 consists of 13 residues. Germline V gives CDR1 MGHDK, CDR2 SYGVNS.

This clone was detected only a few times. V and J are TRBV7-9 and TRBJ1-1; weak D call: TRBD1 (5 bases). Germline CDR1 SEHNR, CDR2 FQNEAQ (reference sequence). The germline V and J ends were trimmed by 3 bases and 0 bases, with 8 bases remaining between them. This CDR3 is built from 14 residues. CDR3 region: CASSFPGMNTEAFF. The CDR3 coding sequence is TGTGCCAGCAGCTTCCCAGGGATGAACACTGAAGCTTTCTTT.

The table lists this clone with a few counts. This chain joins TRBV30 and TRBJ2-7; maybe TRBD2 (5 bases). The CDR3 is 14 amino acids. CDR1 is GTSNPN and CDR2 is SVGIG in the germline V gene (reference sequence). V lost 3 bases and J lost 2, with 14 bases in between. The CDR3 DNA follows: TGTGCCTGGAGCGGCGCTACTAGTGCCTACGAGCAGTACTTC. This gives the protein CAWSGATSAYEQYF.

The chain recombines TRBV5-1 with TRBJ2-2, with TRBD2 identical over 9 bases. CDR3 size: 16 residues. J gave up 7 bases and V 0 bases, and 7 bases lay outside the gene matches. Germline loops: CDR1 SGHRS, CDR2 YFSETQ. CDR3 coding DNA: TGCGCCAGCAGCTTGGTTAGCGGGAGTCCCGGCGGGGAGCTGTTTTTT. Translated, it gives CASSLVSGSPGGELFF.

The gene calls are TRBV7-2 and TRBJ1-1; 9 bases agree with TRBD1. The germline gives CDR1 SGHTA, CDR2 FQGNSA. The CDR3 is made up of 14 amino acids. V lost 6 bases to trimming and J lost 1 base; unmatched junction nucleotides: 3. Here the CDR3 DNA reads TGTGCCAGCAGAGTGACAGGGGGGAACACTGAAGCTTTCTTT. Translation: CASRVTGGNTEAFF.

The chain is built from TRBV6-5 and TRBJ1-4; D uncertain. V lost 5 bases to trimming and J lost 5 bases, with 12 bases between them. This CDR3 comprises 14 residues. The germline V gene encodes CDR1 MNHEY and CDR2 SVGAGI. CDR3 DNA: TGTGCCAGCAGTCCTTACTACACGAATGAAAAACTGTTTTTT. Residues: CASSPYYTNEKLFF.